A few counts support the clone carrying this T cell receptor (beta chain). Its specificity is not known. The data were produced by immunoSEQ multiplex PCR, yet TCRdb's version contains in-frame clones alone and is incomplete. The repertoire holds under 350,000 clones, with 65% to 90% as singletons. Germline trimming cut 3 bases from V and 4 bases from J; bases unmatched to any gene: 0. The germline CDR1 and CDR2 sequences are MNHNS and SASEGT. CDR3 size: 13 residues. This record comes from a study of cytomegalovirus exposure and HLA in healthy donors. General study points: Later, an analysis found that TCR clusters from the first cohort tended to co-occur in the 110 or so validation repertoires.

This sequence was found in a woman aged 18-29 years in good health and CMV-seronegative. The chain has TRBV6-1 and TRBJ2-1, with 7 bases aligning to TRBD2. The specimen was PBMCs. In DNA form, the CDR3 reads TGTGCCAGCAGTGAGCGGGAGTACAATGAGCAGTTCTTC. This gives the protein CASSEREYNEQFF.